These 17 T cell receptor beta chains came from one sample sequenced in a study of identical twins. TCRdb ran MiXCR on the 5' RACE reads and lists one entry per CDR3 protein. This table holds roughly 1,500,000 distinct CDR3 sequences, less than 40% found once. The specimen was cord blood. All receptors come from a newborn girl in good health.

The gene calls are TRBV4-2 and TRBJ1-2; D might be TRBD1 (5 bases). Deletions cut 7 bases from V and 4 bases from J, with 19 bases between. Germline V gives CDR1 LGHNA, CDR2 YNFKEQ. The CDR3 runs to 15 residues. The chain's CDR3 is CASTLDPGKVYGYTF. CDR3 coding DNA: TGTGCCAGCACCTTGGACCCAGGGAAAGTCTATGGCTACACCTTC.

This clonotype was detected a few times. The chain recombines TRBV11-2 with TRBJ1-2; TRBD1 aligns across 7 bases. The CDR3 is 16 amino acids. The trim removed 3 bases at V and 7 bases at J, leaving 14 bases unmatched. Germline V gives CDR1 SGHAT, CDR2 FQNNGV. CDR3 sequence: CASSLGRGGDPAGYTF. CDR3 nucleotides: TGTGCCAGCAGCTTGGGACGAGGGGGCGATCCGGCTGGCTACACCTTC.

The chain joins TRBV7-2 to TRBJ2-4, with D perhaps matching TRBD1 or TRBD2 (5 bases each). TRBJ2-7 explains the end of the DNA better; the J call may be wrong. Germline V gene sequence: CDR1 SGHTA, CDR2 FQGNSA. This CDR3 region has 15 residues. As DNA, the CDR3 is TGTGCCAGCAGCTTATCTAGGGACCCTACCTACGAGCAGTACTTC. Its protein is CASSLSRDPTYEQYF.

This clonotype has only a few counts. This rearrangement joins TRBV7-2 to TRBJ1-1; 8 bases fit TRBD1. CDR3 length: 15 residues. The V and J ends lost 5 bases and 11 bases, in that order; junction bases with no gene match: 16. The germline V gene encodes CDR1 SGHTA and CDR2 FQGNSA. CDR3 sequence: CASSVTRDRPRLAFF. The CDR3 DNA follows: TGTGCCAGCAGCGTAACCCGGGACAGGCCTCGATTGGCTTTCTTT.

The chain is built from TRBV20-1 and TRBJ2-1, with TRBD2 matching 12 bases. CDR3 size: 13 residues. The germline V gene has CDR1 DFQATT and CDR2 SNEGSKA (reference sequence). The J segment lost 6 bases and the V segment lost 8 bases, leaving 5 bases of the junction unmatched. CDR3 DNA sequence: TGCAGTCCTCGACTAGCGGGGGTCAATGAGCAGTTCTTC. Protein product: CSPRLAGVNEQFF.

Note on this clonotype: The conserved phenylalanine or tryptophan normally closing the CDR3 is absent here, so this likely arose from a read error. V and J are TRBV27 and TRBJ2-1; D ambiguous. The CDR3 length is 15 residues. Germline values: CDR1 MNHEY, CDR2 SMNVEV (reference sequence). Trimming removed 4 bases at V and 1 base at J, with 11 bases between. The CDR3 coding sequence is TGTGCCAGCAGTTCGACCGCTGGGTCCTACAATGAGCAGTTCTTA. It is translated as CASSSTAGSYNEQFL.

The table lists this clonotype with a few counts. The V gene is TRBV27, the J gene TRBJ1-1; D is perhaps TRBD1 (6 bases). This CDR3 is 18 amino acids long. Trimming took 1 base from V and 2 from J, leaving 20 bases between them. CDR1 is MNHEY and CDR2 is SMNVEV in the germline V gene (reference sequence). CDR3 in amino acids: CASSLWGPNWGINTEAFF. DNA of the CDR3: TGTGCCAGCAGTTTATGGGGGCCTAACTGGGGCATTAACACTGAAGCTTTCTTT.

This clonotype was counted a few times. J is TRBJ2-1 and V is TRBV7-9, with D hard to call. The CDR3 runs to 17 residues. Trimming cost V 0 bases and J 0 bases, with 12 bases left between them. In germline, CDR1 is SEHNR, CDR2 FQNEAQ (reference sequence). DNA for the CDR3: TGTGCCAGCAGCTTAGCCCAACTGCCGAGCTCCTACAATGAGCAGTTCTTC. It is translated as CASSLAQLPSSYNEQFF.

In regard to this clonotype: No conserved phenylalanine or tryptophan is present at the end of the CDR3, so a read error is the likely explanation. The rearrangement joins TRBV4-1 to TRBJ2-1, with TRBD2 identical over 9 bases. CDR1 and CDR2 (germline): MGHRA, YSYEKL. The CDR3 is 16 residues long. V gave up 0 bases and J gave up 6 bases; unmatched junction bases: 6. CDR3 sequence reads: CASSQDRSGGTNEQFL. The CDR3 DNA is TGCGCCAGCAGCCAAGATCGGAGCGGGGGGACCAATGAGCAGTTCTTA.

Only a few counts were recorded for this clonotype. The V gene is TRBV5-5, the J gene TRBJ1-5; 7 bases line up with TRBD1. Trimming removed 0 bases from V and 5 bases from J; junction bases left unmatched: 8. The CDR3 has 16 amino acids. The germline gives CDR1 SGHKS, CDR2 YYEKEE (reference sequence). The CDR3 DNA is TGTGCCAGCAGCTTGGGGTCTGGGGACAGATATCAGCCCCAGCATTTT. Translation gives CASSLGSGDRYQPQHF. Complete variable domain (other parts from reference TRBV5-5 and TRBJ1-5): DAGVTQSPTHLIKTRGQQVTLRCSPISGHKSVSWYQQVLGQGPQFIFQYYEKEERGRGNFPDRFSARQFPNYSSELNVNALLLGDSALYLCASSLGSGDRYQPQHFGDGTRLSIL.

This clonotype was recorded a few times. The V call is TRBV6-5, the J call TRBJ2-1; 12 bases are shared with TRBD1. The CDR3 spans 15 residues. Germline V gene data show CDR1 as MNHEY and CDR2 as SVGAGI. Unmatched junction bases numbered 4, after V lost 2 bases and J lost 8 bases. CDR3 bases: TGTGCCAGCAGTTACGGGGACAGGGGGCTCTATGAGCAGTTCTTC. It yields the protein CASSYGDRGLYEQFF.

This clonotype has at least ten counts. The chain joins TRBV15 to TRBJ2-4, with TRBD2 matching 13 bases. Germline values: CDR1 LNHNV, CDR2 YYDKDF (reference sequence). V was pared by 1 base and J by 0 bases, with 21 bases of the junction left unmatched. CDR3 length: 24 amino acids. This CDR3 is CATSRVFRTSGSDPKLLAKNIQYF. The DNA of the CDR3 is TGTGCCACCAGCAGAGTTTTCCGGACTAGCGGGAGCGATCCTAAACTATTAGCCAAAAACATTCAGTACTTC.

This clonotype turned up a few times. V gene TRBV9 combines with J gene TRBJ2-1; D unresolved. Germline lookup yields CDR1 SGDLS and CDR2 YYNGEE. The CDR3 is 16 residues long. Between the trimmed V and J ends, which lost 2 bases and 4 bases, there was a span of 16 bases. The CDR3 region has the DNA TGTGCCAGCAGCGTTATAGCCAACCCGGGTTACAATGAGCAGTTCTTC. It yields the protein CASSVIANPGYNEQFF.

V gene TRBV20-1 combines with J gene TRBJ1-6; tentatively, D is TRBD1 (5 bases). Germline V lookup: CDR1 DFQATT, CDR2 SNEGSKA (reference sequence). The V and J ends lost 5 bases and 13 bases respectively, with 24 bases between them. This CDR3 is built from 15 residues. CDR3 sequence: CSARDPREEFPPLHF. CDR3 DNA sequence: TGCAGTGCTCGGGACCCTCGCGAAGAATTTCCCCCCCTCCACTTT.

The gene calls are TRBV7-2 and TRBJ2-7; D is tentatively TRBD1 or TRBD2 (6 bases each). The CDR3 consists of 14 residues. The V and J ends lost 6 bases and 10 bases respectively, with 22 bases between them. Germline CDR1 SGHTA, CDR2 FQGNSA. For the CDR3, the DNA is TGTGCCAGCAGAATCACGGGGGCCAAAAACACTCAGTACTTC. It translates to CASRITGAKNTQYF.

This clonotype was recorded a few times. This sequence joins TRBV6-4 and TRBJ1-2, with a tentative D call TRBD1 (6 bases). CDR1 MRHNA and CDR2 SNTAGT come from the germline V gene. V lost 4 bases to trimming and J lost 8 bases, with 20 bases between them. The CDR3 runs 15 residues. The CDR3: CASSAGIGGGGGYTF. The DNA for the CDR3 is TGTGCCAGCAGTGCTGGGATAGGAGGGGGTGGCGGCTACACCTTC.

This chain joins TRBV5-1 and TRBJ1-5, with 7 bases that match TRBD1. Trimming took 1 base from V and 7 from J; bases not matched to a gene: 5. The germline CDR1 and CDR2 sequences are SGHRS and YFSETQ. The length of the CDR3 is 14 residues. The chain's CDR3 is CASSLYAGGQPQHF. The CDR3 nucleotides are TGCGCCAGCAGCTTGTATGCAGGGGGGCAGCCCCAGCATTTT.